This TCR beta chain was obtained from a study of Graves' ophthalmopathy and Graves' hyperthyroidism. Overall study results and limits: Distinction of ophthalmopathy from stable hyperthyroidism by a 13-signature model reached about 87% sensitivity and 81.08% specificity. The model flagged ophthalmopathy progression at 70% to 71% sensitivity and around 77% specificity. Among expanded thyroid clonotypes above 0.001 frequency, most also occurred in blood.

As concerns this clonotype: Its antigen is unidentified.

Amplifying from RNA transcripts, the study obtained TCR beta CDR3 regions. Investigators did first-round RT-PCR with HTBI primers, then second-round multiplex PCR. TCRdb re-called the multiplex PCR reads with MiXCR, one entry per CDR3 protein. The table lists hundreds of thousands of distinct CDR3 sequences, about 44% of them singletons. Specimen: peripheral blood. This TCR was sampled from an adult man with Graves' ophthalmopathy.

The CDR3 coding sequence is TGCGCCAGCAGTGAGTCAGGGTACAGCAATCAGCCCCAGCATTTT. Translation: CASSESGYSNQPQHF. This chain connects TRBV10-2 to TRBJ1-5; D is unresolved. This CDR3 comprises 15 residues. V dropped 0 bases and J dropped 1 base, with 7 bases sitting between them. Germline V gives CDR1 WSHSY, CDR2 SAAADI.